The source of this T cell receptor beta chain is a study of blood T cell dynamics during melanoma immunotherapy. Study-level background: First-line therapy was either pembrolizumab or nivolumab with ipilimumab for metastatic melanoma. Whole-study results and caveats: Disease-control patients' PBMC repertoires became either more clonal or more diverse at W3. Whether repertoire-driving clones were melanoma-specific could not be determined.

The time point here: pre-treatment baseline. Samples come from before therapy and from week 3 after the first blockade cycle. In regard to this clone: The antigen is not known.

Here immunoSEQ multiplex PCR was the method, and the copy in TCRdb shows in-frame clones only, minus some. Among 15,000 to 20,000 clones listed, roughly 83% were seen once. Sequencing was performed on blood, taken from a patient treated with checkpoint blockade. The sequence came from a human donor with melanoma.

The CDR3 sequence is CASSPIPFGAGGSSYEQYF. CDR3 sequence (DNA): TGTGCCAGCAGTCCGATCCCCTTCGGGGCGGGAGGCAGCTCCTACGAGCAGTACTTC. The J gene is TRBJ2-7, the V gene TRBV7-8; 8 nucleotides match TRBD2. The CDR3 length is 19 residues. V lost 6 bases to trimming and J lost 0 bases; unmatched junction nucleotides: 19. The V gene's germline CDR1 is SGHVS and CDR2 FQNEAQ.